This TCR beta chain was identified in a study of OX40 agonist ivuxolimab in advanced cancers. Across the study: The dose of intravenous ivuxolimab that patients received every 2 weeks ranged from 0.01 to 10 mg/kg. Study results and caveats: Compared with others, partial responders at 0.1-3.0 mg/kg displayed clonal expansion among the lowest.

As concerns this clone: Its target is not known.

Autoimmune disease history or systemic immunosuppression led to patients being barred. Sequencing was performed with immunoSEQ multiplex PCR; in TCRdb, only in-frame clones are kept and a portion is missing. The sample lists about 68,000 clones; roughly 90% were seen once. The V end lost 2 bases, the J end lost 0 bases, and 11 bases lay between the germline ends. The CDR3 spans 15 residues. Germline V lookup: CDR1 SGHTA, CDR2 FQGTGA. The V and J genes are TRBV7-3 and TRBJ2-7, with D possibly being TRBD2 (6 bases). Here the sequenced sample was CD4+ or CD8+ T cells sorted from blood, taken in a trial of the OX40 agonist ivuxolimab. The sequence came from an adult with an advanced solid tumor such as melanoma, head and neck, liver or kidney cancer. The CDR3 loop is CASSLQGGTSYEQYF. The CDR3 coding sequence is TGTGCCAGCAGCTTACAGGGCGGGACCTCCTACGAGCAGTACTTC.